The sequence of this T cell receptor beta chain was determined in a study of T cell repertoires in cytomegalovirus infection. Turning to the study itself: Both CMV infection and a matching HLA type were indicated by public TCR beta signatures.

The CDR3 extends over 16 amino acids. Germline CDR1 is LNHDA and CDR2 is SQIVND (reference sequence). V lost 1 base to trimming and J lost 3 bases, with 16 bases between them. MiXCR, applied by TCRdb to the reads, yields one record per CDR3 protein. The sample lists roughly 100,000 distinct CDR3 sequences, approximately 45% occurring once. This clonotype was counted a few times. Its specificity is not known. The specimen was CD8+ T cells from cultured PBMCs, collected from culture after CMV antigen stimulation. The chain is built from TRBV19 and TRBJ2-7; no clear D. The sequence derives from a human donor in good health (CMV status not recorded). Some clones in this sample may be carry-over from other donors' samples. Here the CDR3 reads CASSIGQDRSFYEQYF. In nucleotides, the CDR3 is TGTGCCAGTAGTATAGGGCAGGATCGCTCCTTCTACGAGCAGTACTTC.